The following is a T cell receptor (beta chain) sequence with its context. The antigen this receptor binds is unknown. It has no much larger one-base neighbor in the sample; base qualities were not kept. This sample is part of a study of post-analysis software for immune sequencing data (dated by TCRdb to the mid-2010s). The study in broad terms: Disease courses on record covered relapsing-remitting, secondary progressive and progressive-relapsing multiple sclerosis, though some patients had no subtype annotation. The patient repertoires were compared against around eleven previously published healthy control repertoires obtained from donors aged roughly 6 to 26 years. A subset of samples was prepared in parallel using single-end sample barcoding, then pooled and co-amplified after Illumina adapter ligation. The paper's findings and limits, for the study overall: The multiple sclerosis patient group was slightly younger than the control group. Roughly 5 TRBV segments, including TRBV5-6, TRBV5-1 and TRBV20-1, were significantly more frequent in patients than controls. Significantly lower normalized Chao1 diversity was found in multiple sclerosis patients than in controls, suggesting substantial peripheral T-cell clonal expansion. Strong co-clustering of samples prepared in the same batch was shown by direct clustering with F measure, prompting a batch-effect correction.

TCR beta repertoires were profiled from peripheral blood of roughly 13 young patients with multiple sclerosis to demonstrate the VDJtools post-analysis software. The multiple sclerosis patients were children and adolescents between roughly 6 and 16 years of age. The library was prepared using PCR. For sequencing, an Illumina HiSeq 2500 was employed. To reduce PCR and sequencing biases, unique molecular identifiers were built into the TCR beta cDNA libraries. About 500,000 cDNA molecules were obtained for every 1 to 10 million input T cells, so each molecule roughly corresponded to one T cell. The patient libraries were prepared and sequenced using the same protocol as the earlier healthy control dataset. Within a given batch, samples were prepared together, multiplexed and sequenced on the same HiSeq lane. Under the source paper's analysis protocol: Raw barcoded reads were processed with MIGEC, and single-read molecular identifier groups were discarded before consensus assembly and CDR3 extraction. Clonotype tables were post-analysed with VDJtools, and diversity was normalized by down-sampling all datasets to the smallest sample size. To correct batch-related cross-sample contamination, repertoire overlap clustering matched CDR3 amino acid sequences but not nucleotide sequences. TCRdb itself trimmed the public reads at Q25 with fastp, ran MiXCR and retained productive beta chains. For every CDR3 protein sequence, its rows merge into one entry that carries the most common genes and DNA. The V and J calls and clone size are TCRdb's, not the authors'. The sample table holds hundreds of thousands of distinct CDR3 sequences, of which roughly 30% were seen once. In total, the top ten clones hold about 0.5% of the sample.

CDR1 DFQATT and CDR2 SNEGSKA were looked up in the germline V gene (reference sequence). V ends up 5 bases short and J 4 bases short, with an unmatched junction base count of 17. CDR3 length: 17 amino acids, cysteine to phenylalanine. The CDR3 DNA has 51 bases and is translated from base 1. The sequence links TRBV20-1 to TRBJ2-7; 10 bases in the junction line up with TRBD1. This TCR was sampled from a girl aged 10 to 17 with multiple sclerosis. The source material was blood. For the CDR3, the sequence is CSAANPGTGAFRYEQYF. The nucleotides are TGCAGTGCTGCAAATCCCGGGACAGGGGCTTTTAGGTACGAGCAGTACTTC.